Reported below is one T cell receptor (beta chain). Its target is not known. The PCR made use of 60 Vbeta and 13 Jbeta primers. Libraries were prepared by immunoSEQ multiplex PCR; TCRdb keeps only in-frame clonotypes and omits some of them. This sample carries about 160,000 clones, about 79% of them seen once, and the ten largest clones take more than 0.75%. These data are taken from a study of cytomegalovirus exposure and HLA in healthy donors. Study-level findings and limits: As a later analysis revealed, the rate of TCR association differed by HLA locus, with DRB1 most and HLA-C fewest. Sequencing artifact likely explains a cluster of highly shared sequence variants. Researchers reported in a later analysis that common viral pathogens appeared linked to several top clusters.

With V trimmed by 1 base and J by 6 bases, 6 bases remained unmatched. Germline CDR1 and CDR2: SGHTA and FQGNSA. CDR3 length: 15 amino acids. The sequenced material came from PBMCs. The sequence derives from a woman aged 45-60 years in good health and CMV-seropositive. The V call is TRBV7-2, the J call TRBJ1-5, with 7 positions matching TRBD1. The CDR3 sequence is CASSLEQGTGQPQHF. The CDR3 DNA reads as TGTGCCAGCAGCTTAGAACAGGGGACGGGTCAGCCCCAGCATTTT.